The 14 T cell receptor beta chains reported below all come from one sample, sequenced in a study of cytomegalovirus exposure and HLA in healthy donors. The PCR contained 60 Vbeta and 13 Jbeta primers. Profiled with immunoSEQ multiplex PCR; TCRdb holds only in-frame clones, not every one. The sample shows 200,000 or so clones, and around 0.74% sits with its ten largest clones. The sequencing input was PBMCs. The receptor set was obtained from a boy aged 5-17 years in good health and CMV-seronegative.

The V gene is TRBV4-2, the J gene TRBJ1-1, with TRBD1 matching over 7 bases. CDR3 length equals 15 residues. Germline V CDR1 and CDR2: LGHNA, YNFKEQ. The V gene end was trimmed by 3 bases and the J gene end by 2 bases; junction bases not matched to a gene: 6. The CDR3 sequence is CASSHPGQFNTEAFF. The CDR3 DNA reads TGTGCCAGCAGCCACCCGGGACAGTTTAACACTGAAGCTTTCTTT.

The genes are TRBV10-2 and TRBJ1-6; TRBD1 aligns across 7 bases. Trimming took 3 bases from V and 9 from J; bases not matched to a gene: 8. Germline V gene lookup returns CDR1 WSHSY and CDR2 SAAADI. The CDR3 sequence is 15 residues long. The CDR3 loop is CASSDLQGRGSPLHF. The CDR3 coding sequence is TGCGCCAGCAGTGATTTACAGGGGCGCGGTTCACCCCTCCACTTT.

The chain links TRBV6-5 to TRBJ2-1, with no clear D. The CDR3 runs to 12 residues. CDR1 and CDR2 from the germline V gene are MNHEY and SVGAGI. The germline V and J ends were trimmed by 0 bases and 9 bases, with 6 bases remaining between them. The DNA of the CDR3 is TGTGCCAGCAGTTACTCGGGCACTGAGCAGTTCTTC. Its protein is CASSYSGTEQFF.

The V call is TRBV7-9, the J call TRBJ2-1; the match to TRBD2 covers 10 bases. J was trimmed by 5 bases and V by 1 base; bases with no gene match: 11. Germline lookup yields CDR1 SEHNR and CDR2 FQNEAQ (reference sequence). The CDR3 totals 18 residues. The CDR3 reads CASSLGLERAGGNNEQFF. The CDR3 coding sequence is TGTGCCAGCAGCTTAGGGCTGGAAAGAGCGGGGGGGAACAATGAGCAGTTCTTC.

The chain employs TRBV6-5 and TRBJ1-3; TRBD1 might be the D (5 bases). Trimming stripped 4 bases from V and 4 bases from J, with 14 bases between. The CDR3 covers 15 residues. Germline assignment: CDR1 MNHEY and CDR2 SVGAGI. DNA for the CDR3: TGTGCCAGCAGTTCCCAGGCGGGGCCCGGAAACACCATATATTTT. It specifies CASSSQAGPGNTIYF.

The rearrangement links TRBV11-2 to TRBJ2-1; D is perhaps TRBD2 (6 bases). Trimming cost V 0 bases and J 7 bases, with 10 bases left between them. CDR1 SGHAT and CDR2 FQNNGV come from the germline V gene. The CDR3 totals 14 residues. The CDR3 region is CASSLDRSGNEQFF. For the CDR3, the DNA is TGTGCCAGCAGCTTAGATCGCAGCGGGAATGAGCAGTTCTTC.

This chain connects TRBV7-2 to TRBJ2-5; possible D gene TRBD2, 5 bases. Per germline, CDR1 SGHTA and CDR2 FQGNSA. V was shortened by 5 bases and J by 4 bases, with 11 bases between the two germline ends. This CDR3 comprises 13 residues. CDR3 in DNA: TGTGCCAGCAGCCGCGGGTTGGGAGAGACCCAGTACTTC. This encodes CASSRGLGETQYF.

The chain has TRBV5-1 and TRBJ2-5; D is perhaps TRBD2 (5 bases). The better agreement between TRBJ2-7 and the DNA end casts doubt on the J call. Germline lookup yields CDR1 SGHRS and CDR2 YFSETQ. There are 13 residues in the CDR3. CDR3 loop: CASSPDSAGEQYF. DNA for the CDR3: TGCGCCAGCAGCCCGGACTCCGCTGGCGAGCAGTACTTC.

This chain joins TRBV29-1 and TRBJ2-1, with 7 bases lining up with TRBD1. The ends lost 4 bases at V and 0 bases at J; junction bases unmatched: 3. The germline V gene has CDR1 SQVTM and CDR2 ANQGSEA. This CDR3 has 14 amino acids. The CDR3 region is CSVVGTDSYNEQFF. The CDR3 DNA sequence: TGCAGCGTTGTCGGGACAGACTCCTACAATGAGCAGTTCTTC.

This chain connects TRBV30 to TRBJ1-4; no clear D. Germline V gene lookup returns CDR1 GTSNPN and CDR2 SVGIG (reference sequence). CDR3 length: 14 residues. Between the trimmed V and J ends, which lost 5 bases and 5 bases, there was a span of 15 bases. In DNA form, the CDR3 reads TGTGCCTGGGGGCCGAGGGTCCGGAATGAAAAACTGTTTTTT. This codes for CAWGPRVRNEKLFF.

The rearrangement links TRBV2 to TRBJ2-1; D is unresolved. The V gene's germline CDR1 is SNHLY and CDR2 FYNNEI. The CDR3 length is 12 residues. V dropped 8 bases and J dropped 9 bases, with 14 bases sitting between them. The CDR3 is CASHSDIPEQFF. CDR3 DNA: TGTGCCAGCCATAGTGACATCCCTGAGCAGTTCTTC.

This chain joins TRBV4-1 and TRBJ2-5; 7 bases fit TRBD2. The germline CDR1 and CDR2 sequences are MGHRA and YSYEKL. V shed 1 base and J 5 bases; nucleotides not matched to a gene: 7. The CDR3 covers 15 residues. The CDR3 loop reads CASSQAGGAGETQYF. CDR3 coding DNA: TGCGCCAGCAGCCAAGCCGGGGGAGCGGGGGAGACCCAGTACTTC.

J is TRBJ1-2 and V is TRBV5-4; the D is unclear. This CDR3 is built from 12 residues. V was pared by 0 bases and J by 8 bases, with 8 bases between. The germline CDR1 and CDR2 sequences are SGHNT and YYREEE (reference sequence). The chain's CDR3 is CASSLGRGGYTF. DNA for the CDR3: TGTGCCAGCAGCTTGGGTAGAGGGGGCTACACCTTC.

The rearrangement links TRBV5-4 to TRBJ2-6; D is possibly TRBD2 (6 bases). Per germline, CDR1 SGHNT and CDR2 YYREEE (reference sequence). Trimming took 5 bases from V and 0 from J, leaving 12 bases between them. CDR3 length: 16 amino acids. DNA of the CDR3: TGTGCCAGCAGTGGGAGGATGAGCTCTGGGGCCAACGTCCTGACTTTC. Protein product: CASSGRMSSGANVLTF. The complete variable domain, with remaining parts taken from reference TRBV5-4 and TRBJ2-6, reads ETGVTQSPTHLIKTRGQQVTLRCSSQSGHNTVSWYQQALGQGPQFIFQYYREEENGRGNFPPRFSGLQFPNYSSELNVNALELDDSALYLCASSGRMSSGANVLTFGAGSRLTVL.